This T cell receptor (beta chain) was observed in a study of blood T cell repertoires in COVID-19. Study overall: The United States, Italy and Spain provided the acute and convalescent COVID-19 samples. In each case, the material was cDNA or gDNA derived from T cells, B-cell-depleted T cells, or PBMCs.

Germline loops: CDR1 SNHLY, CDR2 FYNNEI. V lost 8 bases and J 4 bases, leaving 8 bases between the germline ends. The CDR3 loop spans 11 amino acids. Here immunoSEQ multiplex PCR was the method, and the copy in TCRdb shows in-frame clones only, minus some. This sample has about 400,000 clones, with more than 75% found just once. The V and J genes are TRBV2 and TRBJ1-1; D might be TRBD1 (5 bases). This sequence originates from a man aged 35-49 years in a cohort exposed to, infected with or recovered from COVID-19 (not recorded which). The sample consisted of PBMCs or T cells enriched from blood (not recorded which). The CDR3 reads CASRRGTEAFF. The CDR3 DNA reads TGTGCCAGCCGTAGGGGCACTGAAGCTTTCTTT.